The present entry profiles one TCR beta chain with its context. Antigen: not known. The source of the sample is a study of T cell repertoires in cytomegalovirus infection. Findings of the study overall: Within the response measured ex vivo, HLA-C-restricted CMV-specific TCR beta clonotypes were dominant. Carriers of CMV plus the relevant HLA were identified by cumulative public TCR beta family frequency.

Per germline, CDR1 SGHNT and CDR2 YYREEE (reference sequence). After removal of 0 bases from V and 2 bases from J, the junction contained 9 bases not matched to a gene. The CDR3 spans 17 residues. A single record per CDR3 protein comes from TCRdb applying MiXCR to the reads. Of around 440,000 distinct CDR3 sequences listed, approximately 11% are singletons. The V gene is TRBV5-4, the J gene TRBJ2-7; 9 nucleotides match TRBD2. The sample consisted of PBMCs. The clonotype was recovered from a human donor in good health (CMV status not recorded). Some clones in this sample may be carry-over from other donors' samples. The CDR3 spells CASSLGGSGGTTYEQYF. The CDR3 DNA follows: TGTGCCAGCAGCTTGGGAGGGAGCGGGGGGACTACCTACGAGCAGTACTTC.